These T cell receptor beta chains were read from a single sample in a study of T cells in Graves' hyperthyroidism and ophthalmopathy. TCRdb passed the multiplex PCR reads through MiXCR, listing each CDR3 protein once. The data show approximately 330,000 distinct CDR3 sequences, with 20% to 25% seen just once and about 50% held by the top ten. Sequenced input: blood. These receptors were obtained from a woman aged 45-65 years with Graves' hyperthyroidism. CDR3s include the opening cysteine and the closing phenylalanine or tryptophan. Each record gives: clone size, V gene, D gene, J gene, CDR3 DNA, CDR3 protein. D genes are given only for firm matches. Not every row has a clone size; where given, it reads once, few, many or a size class.

size: few; V: TRBV14; D: -; J: TRBJ2-5; DNA: TGTGCCAGCAGCCAAGAATTGGCCTCGTCGCCCCAGTACTTC; CDR3: CASSQELASSPQYF
size: many; V: TRBV3-1; D: TRBD1; J: TRBJ2-3; DNA: TGTGCCAGCAGCCAAGTAGTTCTGGGGACAGGGAACACAGATACGCAGTATTTT; CDR3: CASSQVVLGTGNTDTQYF
size: -; V: TRBV5-8; D: -; J: TRBJ1-3; DNA: TGTGCCAGCAGCCCGCTAAGGAGGGGATCTGGAAACACCATATATTTT; CDR3: CASSPLRRGSGNTIYF
size: -; V: TRBV9; D: -; J: TRBJ1-1; DNA: TGCGCCAGCAGCGTAGCTCAGAGCACTGAAGCTTTCTTT; CDR3: CASSVAQSTEAFF
size: few; V: TRBV15; D: -; J: TRBJ2-3; DNA: TGTGCCACCAGCGGGGCGACCCCCGGGGCAGATACGCAGTATTTT; CDR3: CATSGATPGADTQYF
size: -; V: TRBV7-6; D: -; J: TRBJ1-4; DNA: TGTGCCAGCAGCTTAGCCCTACCGGGTGCTGCAACTAATGAAAAACTGTTTTTT; CDR3: CASSLALPGAATNEKLFF
size: many; V: TRBV28; D: TRBD2; J: TRBJ2-7; DNA: TGTGCCAGCAGCCTCGGGGCTAGCGGGGCGATGGAGCAGTACTTC; CDR3: CASSLGASGAMEQYF
size: many; V: TRBV20-1; D: -; J: TRBJ1-3; DNA: TGCAGTGCTATCAGACCCGGGGACACCATATATTTT; CDR3: CSAIRPGDTIYF
size: few; V: TRBV12-3/TRBV12-4; D: TRBD1; J: TRBJ1-2; DNA: TGTGCCAGCAGTTTGGGGGACAGAGCTGGCTACACCTTC; CDR3: CASSLGDRAGYTF
size: many; V: TRBV10-3; D: TRBD1; J: TRBJ2-7; DNA: TGTGCCATCAGCGAGGGACAGGTGATAACCTCCTACGAGCAGTACTTC; CDR3: CAISEGQVITSYEQYF
size: many; V: TRBV3-1; D: -; J: TRBJ2-5; DNA: TGTGCCAGCAGCCAAGAATGGGGGCTCGATGGGACCCAGTACTTC; CDR3: CASSQEWGLDGTQYF
size: many; V: TRBV20-1; D: -; J: TRBJ2-1; DNA: TGCAGTGCTAACCTTAGGAATGAGCAGTTCTTC; CDR3: CSANLRNEQFF
size: -; V: TRBV5-8; D: -; J: TRBJ1-5; DNA: TGTGCCAGCAGCTGGGACACTCAGCCCCAGCATTTT; CDR3: CASSWDTQPQHF
size: -; V: TRBV4-2; D: -; J: TRBJ1-1; DNA: TGTGCCAGCAGCCAAGAAGAGGGTAGGCGTACTGAAGCTTTCTTT; CDR3: CASSQEEGRRTEAFF
size: many; V: TRBV5-1; D: -; J: TRBJ1-1; DNA: TGCGCCAGCAGCTATGACAGTAACACTGAAGCTTTCTTT; CDR3: CASSYDSNTEAFF
size: many; V: TRBV6-2/TRBV6-3; D: -; J: TRBJ1-2; DNA: TGTGCCAGCAGTTCCCGGTCCCTTGGCTACACCTTC; CDR3: CASSSRSLGYTF
size: many; V: TRBV5-1; D: -; J: TRBJ2-4; DNA: TGCGCCAGCAGCTTTGGGCAGCCAACGGCCAAAAACATTCAGTACTTC; CDR3: CASSFGQPTAKNIQYF